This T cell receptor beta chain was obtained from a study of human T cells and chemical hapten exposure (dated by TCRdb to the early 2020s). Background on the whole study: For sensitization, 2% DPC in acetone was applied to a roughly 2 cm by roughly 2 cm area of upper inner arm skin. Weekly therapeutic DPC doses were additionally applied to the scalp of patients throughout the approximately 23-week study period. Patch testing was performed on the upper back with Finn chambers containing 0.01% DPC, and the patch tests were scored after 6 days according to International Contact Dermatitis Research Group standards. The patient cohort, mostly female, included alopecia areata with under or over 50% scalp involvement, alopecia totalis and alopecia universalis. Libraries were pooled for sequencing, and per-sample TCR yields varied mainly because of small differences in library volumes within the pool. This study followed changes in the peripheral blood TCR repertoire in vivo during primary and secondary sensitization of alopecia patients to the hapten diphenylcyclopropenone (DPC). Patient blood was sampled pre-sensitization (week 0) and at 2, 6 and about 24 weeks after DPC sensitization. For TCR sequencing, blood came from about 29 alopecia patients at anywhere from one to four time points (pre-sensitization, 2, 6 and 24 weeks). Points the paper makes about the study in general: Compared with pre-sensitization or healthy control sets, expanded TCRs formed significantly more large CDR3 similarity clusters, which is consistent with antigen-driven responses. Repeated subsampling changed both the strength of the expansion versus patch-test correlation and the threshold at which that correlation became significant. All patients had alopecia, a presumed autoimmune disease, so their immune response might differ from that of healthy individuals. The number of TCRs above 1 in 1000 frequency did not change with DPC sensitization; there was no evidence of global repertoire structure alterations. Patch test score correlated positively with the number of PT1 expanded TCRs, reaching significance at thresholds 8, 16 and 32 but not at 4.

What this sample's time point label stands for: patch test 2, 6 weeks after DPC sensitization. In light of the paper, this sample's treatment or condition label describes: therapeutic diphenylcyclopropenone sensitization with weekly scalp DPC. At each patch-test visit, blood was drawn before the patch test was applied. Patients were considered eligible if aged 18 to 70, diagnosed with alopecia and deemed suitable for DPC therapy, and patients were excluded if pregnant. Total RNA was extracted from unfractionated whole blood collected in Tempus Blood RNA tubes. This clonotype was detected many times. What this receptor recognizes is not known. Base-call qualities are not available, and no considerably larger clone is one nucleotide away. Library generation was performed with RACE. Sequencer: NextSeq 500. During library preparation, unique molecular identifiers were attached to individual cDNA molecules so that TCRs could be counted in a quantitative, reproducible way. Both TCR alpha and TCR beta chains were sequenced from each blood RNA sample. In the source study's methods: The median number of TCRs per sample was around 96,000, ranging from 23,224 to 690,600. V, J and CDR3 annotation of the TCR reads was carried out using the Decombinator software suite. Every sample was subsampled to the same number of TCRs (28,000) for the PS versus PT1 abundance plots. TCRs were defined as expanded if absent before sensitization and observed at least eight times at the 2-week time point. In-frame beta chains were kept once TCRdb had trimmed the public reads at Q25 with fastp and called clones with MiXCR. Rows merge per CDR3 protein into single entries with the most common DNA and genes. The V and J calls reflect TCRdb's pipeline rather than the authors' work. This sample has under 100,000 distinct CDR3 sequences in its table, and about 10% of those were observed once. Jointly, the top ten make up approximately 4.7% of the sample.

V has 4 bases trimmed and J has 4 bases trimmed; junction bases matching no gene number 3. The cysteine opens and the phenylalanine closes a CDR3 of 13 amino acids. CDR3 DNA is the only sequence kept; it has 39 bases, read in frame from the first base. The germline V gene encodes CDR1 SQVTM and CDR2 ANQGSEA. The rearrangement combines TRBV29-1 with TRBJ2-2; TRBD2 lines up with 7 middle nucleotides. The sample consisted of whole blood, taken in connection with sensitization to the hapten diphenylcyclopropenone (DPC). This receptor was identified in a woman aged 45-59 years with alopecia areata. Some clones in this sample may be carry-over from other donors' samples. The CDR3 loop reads CSVVREGTGELFF. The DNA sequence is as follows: TGCAGCGTTGTTAGGGAGGGCACCGGGGAGCTGTTTTTT.